The 19 T cell receptor beta chains below come from one sample, sequenced in a study of shared clonotypes between healthy human individuals (dated by TCRdb to the early 2020s). The library relied on the immunoSEQ multiplex PCR assay. TCRdb carries this immuneACCESS record with in-frame sequences only. Its versions omit some clonotypes, under half of them owing to an unresolved V gene in the studies checked, with the rest unexplained. This sample is represented by over a million clones; 75% to 80% of them were singletons. The ten largest account for approximately 0.5% of the sample. Input material: memory CD4+ T cells from PBMCs. The cell subset or site label, as the study defines it: CD45RA-negative fraction. The receptors originated from a man younger than 30 in good health. Some clones in this sample may be carry-over from other donors' samples.

The V call is TRBV30, the J call TRBJ2-5; 8 nucleotides align to TRBD2. The J call may be in error: the DNA end matches TRBJ2-7 better. Germline CDR1 GTSNPN, CDR2 SVGIG (reference sequence). The CDR3 loop spans 13 amino acids. The CDR3 DNA is TGTGCCTGGAGTTGGGGACTAGACGCCGAGCAGTACTTC. Encoded protein: CAWSWGLDAEQYF.

The chain employs TRBV7-2 and TRBJ2-3; D unclear. CDR1 is SGHTA and CDR2 is FQGNSA in the germline V gene. The CDR3 is 13 residues long. Between the trimmed V and J ends, which lost 5 bases and 4 bases, there was a span of 10 bases. The CDR3 coding sequence is TGTGCCAGCAGCGTTGCGAGTTCAGATACGCAGTATTTT. This gives the protein CASSVASSDTQYF.

The J gene is TRBJ2-1, the V gene TRBV5-1; TRBD1 is a possible D gene (5 bases). V was trimmed by 7 bases and J by 2 bases, leaving 10 bases between them. The length of the CDR3 is 13 residues. Looked up from germline, CDR1 is SGHRS and CDR2 is YFSETQ. The DNA for the CDR3 is TGCGCCAGCCAGGGATCAACCTACAATGAGCAGTTCTTC. Translating gives CASQGSTYNEQFF. The full variable domain, its missing parts supplied by reference TRBV5-1 and TRBJ2-1, is KAGVTQTPRYLIKTRGQQVTLSCSPISGHRSVSWYQQTPGQGLQFLFEYFSETQRNKGNFPGRFSGRQFSNSRSEMNVSTLELGDSALYLCASQGSTYNEQFFGPGTRLTVL.

This clone appeared a few times. The chain recombines TRBV28 with TRBJ2-7, with unresolved D. Deletions cut 6 bases from V and 3 bases from J, with 15 bases between. This CDR3 contains 14 residues. CDR1 is MDHEN, CDR2 SYDVKM, per germline. Here the CDR3 reads CASRPTLPIYEQYF. The CDR3 DNA reads as TGTGCCAGCAGACCGACCCTACCCATCTACGAGCAGTACTTC.

The chain carries TRBV7-7 and TRBJ2-1, with a tentative D call TRBD2 (6 bases). Germline CDR1 is SSHAT and CDR2 is FNYEAQ (reference sequence). The CDR3 sequence is 15 residues long. V dropped 5 bases and J dropped 6 bases, with 17 bases sitting between them. CDR3 loop: CASSPIGAGSNEQFF. In nucleotides, the CDR3 is TGTGCCAGCAGCCCCATTGGGGCGGGATCCAATGAGCAGTTCTTC. Full variable domain (remainder filled in from reference TRBV7-7 and TRBJ2-1): GAGVSQSPRYKVTKRGQDVTLRCDPISSHATLYWYQQALGQGPEFLTYFNYEAQPDKSGLPSDRFSAERPEGSISTLTIQRTEQRDSAMYRCASSPIGAGSNEQFFGPGTRLTVL.

The V call is TRBV5-1, the J call TRBJ2-1; D remains unclear. This CDR3 is 15 amino acids long. CDR1 is SGHRS, CDR2 YFSETQ, per germline. V gave up 0 bases and J gave up 2 bases, with 9 bases separating them. The CDR3 DNA reads as TGCGCCAGCAGCTTGGCCCCAATTCCCTACAATGAGCAGTTCTTC. Protein: CASSLAPIPYNEQFF.

V gene TRBV2 combines with J gene TRBJ2-1; 8 positions agree with TRBD2. This CDR3 comprises 13 residues. V was clipped by 8 bases and J by 7 bases; unmatched bases: 7. Germline V gives CDR1 SNHLY, CDR2 FYNNEI. CDR3: CASGGRLGNEQFF. DNA for the CDR3: TGTGCCAGCGGCGGGAGGCTTGGGAATGAGCAGTTCTTC. Filled out from reference TRBV2 and TRBJ2-1, the complete variable domain reads EPEVTQTPSHQVTQMGQEVILRCVPISNHLYFYWYRQILGQKVEFLVSFYNNEISEKSEIFDDQFSVERPDGSNFTLKIRSTKLEDSAMYFCASGGRLGNEQFFGPGTRLTVL.

V usage is TRBV4-2 and J usage is TRBJ2-6; tentatively, D is TRBD1 (6 bases). The germline V gene has CDR1 LGHNA and CDR2 YNFKEQ. This CDR3 comprises 18 residues. V was trimmed by 4 bases and J by 0 bases, leaving 16 bases between them. In nucleotides, the CDR3 is TGTGCCAGCAGCCTACGGACAGCGATCCCCTCTGGGGCCAACGTCCTGACTTTC. It encodes CASSLRTAIPSGANVLTF.

The genes are TRBV27 and TRBJ2-7; D not resolved. The V end was cut by 5 bases, the J end by 3 bases, with 17 bases between. The germline gives CDR1 MNHEY, CDR2 SMNVEV (reference sequence). The CDR3 contains 15 residues. The CDR3 DNA is TGTGCCAGCAGTCCCTCGAGGTTAAACATCTACGAGCAGTACTTC. It is translated as CASSPSRLNIYEQYF.

The chain has TRBV7-9 and TRBJ1-3; 8 nucleotides align to TRBD1. This CDR3 contains 15 residues. V shed 5 bases and J 7 bases; nucleotides not matched to a gene: 10. Germline loops: CDR1 SEHNR, CDR2 FQNEAQ (reference sequence). This chain's CDR3 is CASSPGQAGGNTIYF. The DNA for the CDR3 is TGTGCCAGCAGCCCGGGACAGGCCGGCGGGAACACCATATATTTT.

The chain has TRBV30 and TRBJ1-5, with D unresolved. Germline CDR1 GTSNPN, CDR2 SVGIG (reference sequence). Trimming removed 3 bases from V and 4 bases from J, with 13 bases in between. The CDR3 consists of 14 residues. The CDR3: CAWSGNVGNQPQHF. The CDR3 coding sequence is TGTGCCTGGAGCGGCAACGTCGGGAATCAGCCCCAGCATTTT.

Concerning this clone itself: At the DNA level, this CDR3 is encoded by other sequences in the same sample as well. This chain links TRBV28 with TRBJ2-2; the match to TRBD2 covers 10 bases. Germline values: CDR1 MDHEN, CDR2 SYDVKM. The CDR3 totals 15 residues. Trimming cost V 3 bases and J 6 bases; bases outside gene matches: 4. This chain's CDR3 is CASSFPAGGSGELFF. In DNA, the CDR3 is TGTGCCAGCAGTTTTCCAGCGGGAGGGTCCGGGGAGCTGTTTTTT.

The rearrangement uses TRBV7-2 and TRBJ1-2, with D uncertain. CDR3 length: 13 residues. Trimming took 4 bases from V and 8 from J, leaving 14 bases between them. Germline CDR1 reads SGHTA; CDR2 reads FQGNSA. DNA for the CDR3: TGTGCCAGCAGCTCCCGCGGGGTGTACGGCTACACCTTC. This gives the protein CASSSRGVYGYTF. The full variable domain, completed using reference TRBV7-2 and TRBJ1-2, is GAGVSQSPSNKVTEKGKDVELRCDPISGHTALYWYRQSLGQGLEFLIYFQGNSAPDKSGLPSDRFSAERTGGSVSTLTIQRTQQEDSAVYLCASSSRGVYGYTFGSGTRLTVV.

The J gene is TRBJ2-2, the V gene TRBV7-2; D unresolved. CDR1 and CDR2 (germline): SGHTA, FQGNSA. Trimming left V 5 bases short and J 6 bases short, with 13 bases between. The CDR3 sequence is 14 residues long. Written as DNA, the CDR3 is TGTGCCAGCAGCCCCGCCCCCCGGGCCGGGGAGCTGTTTTTT. As protein: CASSPAPRAGELFF.

This clone has only one observation. This chain uses TRBV7-9 with TRBJ2-2, with TRBD2 matching over 7 bases. This CDR3 comprises 15 residues. The germline V gene has CDR1 SEHNR and CDR2 FQNEAQ (reference sequence). Trimming removed 3 bases from V and 4 bases from J; junction bases left unmatched: 5. The CDR3 DNA follows: TGTGCCAGCAGCTTTATCTGGGAGGGCACCGGGGAGCTGTTTTTT. It codes for CASSFIWEGTGELFF.

The DNA for the CDR3 is TGTGCCAGCAGAATGAAGGGGACTGACTTCAATGAGCAGTTCTTC. Its protein is CASRMKGTDFNEQFF. The chain links TRBV5-4 to TRBJ2-1; D may be TRBD2 (6 bases). The V and J ends lost 5 bases and 6 bases respectively, with 18 bases between them. The CDR3 covers 15 residues. CDR1 and CDR2 from the germline V gene are SGHNT and YYREEE (reference sequence).

This clone was seen a handful of times. The V call is TRBV7-9, the J call TRBJ2-5; no reliable D call. The CDR3 loop spans 16 amino acids. Trimming removed 5 bases at V and 3 bases at J, with 19 bases between. Per the germline V gene, CDR1 is SEHNR and CDR2 is FQNEAQ (reference sequence). CDR3 nucleotides: TGTGCCAGCAGCCCGCAAAGTCTATTTATAAAAGAGACCCAGTACTTC. Residues: CASSPQSLFIKETQYF.

This chain uses TRBV14 with TRBJ2-7, with D maybe TRBD2 (5 bases). Trimming took off 1 base at V and 0 bases at J, with 10 bases between the two ends. Germline assignment: CDR1 SGHDN and CDR2 FVKESK. The CDR3 has 15 residues. CDR3 DNA: TGTGCCAGCAGCCAAGGTGCGGGCTTCTCCTACGAGCAGTACTTC. It encodes CASSQGAGFSYEQYF.

The rearrangement joins TRBV2 to TRBJ2-7; 9 positions agree with TRBD1. J lost 1 base, V lost 8 bases, and 3 bases had no gene match. The germline V gene encodes CDR1 SNHLY and CDR2 FYNNEI. This CDR3 comprises 13 residues. The CDR3 coding sequence is TGTGCCAGCCGGACAGGGGCTTCCTACGAGCAGTACTTC. Amino acids: CASRTGASYEQYF.